These T cell receptor beta chains were read from a single sample in a study of T cell repertoires in cytomegalovirus infection. One entry per CDR3 protein results from TCRdb running MiXCR on the reads. Of approximately 550,000 distinct CDR3 sequences listed, about 15% are singletons. Sequencing was carried out using CD8+ T cells from PBMCs. These receptors all stem from a human donor in good health (CMV status not recorded). Some clones in this sample may be carry-over from other donors' samples. The CDR3 runs from the conserved cysteine through the conserved F or W. The D gene is left open where the match is weak. Clone sizes are given selectively: once, few, many, or a class where the clone is expanded.

clone_size	cdr3_length	v_call	j_call	d_call	cdr3_aa	cdr3_nt
few	16	TRBV19	TRBJ1-1	TRBD1	CASSTSWTGLNTEAFF	TGTGCCAGTAGTACCTCCTGGACAGGGTTAAACACTGAAGCTTTCTTT
few	15	TRBV2	TRBJ1-5	-	CASRGGHYSNQPQHF	TGTGCCAGCAGGGGCGGACACTATAGCAATCAGCCCCAGCATTTT
few	17	TRBV20-1	TRBJ2-5	-	CSARDRWKGEVGETQYF	TGCAGTGCTAGAGATCGGTGGAAAGGGGAGGTTGGGGAGACCCAGTACTTC
few	16	TRBV4-1	TRBJ1-4	-	CASSQREGATNEKLFF	TGCGCCAGCAGCCAGCGAGAGGGGGCAACTAATGAAAAACTGTTTTTT
few	14	TRBV20-1	TRBJ2-4	-	CSARGGARQNIQYF	TGCAGTGCTAGAGGTGGAGCAAGGCAAAACATTCAGTACTTC
many	13	TRBV4-1	TRBJ2-1	-	CASSQEGPQEQFF	TGCGCCAGCAGCCAAGAGGGCCCCCAGGAGCAGTTCTTC
many	17	TRBV7-9	TRBJ1-5	-	CASSLYSGGSGNQPQHF	TGTGCCAGCAGCTTATATTCGGGGGGCTCGGGCAATCAGCCCCAGCATTTT
-	17	TRBV9	TRBJ2-1	-	CASSVGRGGRSYNEQFF	TGTGCCAGCAGCGTAGGAAGGGGGGGCCGCTCCTACAATGAGCAGTTCTTC
many	19	TRBV7-9	TRBJ2-1	-	CASSPLNPSQGSSYNEQFF	TGTGCCAGCAGCCCCCTCAACCCGTCCCAGGGGAGCTCCTACAATGAGCAGTTCTTC
-	14	TRBV27	TRBJ1-1	-	CASSLYRDGTEAFF	TGTGCCAGCAGTCTATACAGGGATGGCACTGAAGCTTTCTTT
-	12	TRBV7-6	TRBJ1-2	TRBD1	CASSRTGDGYTF	TGTGCCAGCAGCCGGACAGGGGATGGCTACACCTTC
-	15	TRBV2	TRBJ2-1	-	CASSGVLALGNEQFF	TGTGCCAGCAGTGGTGTCCTAGCGTTAGGCAATGAGCAGTTCTTC
many	16	TRBV7-9	TRBJ2-3	-	CASSYRASEPTDTQYF	TGTGCCAGCAGCTACAGGGCTAGCGAACCCACAGATACGCAGTATTTT
many	13	TRBV7-9	TRBJ2-4	-	CASSLDTLNIQYF	TGTGCCAGCAGCTTAGACACTTTAAACATTCAGTACTTC
-	13	TRBV25-1	TRBJ1-1	-	CASSESGDTEAFF	TGTGCCAGCAGTGAATCAGGGGACACTGAAGCTTTCTTT
many	15	TRBV7-8	TRBJ2-1	-	CASSSTGGFRNEQFF	TGTGCCAGCAGCTCCACTGGGGGGTTTCGCAATGAGCAGTTCTTC
few	12	TRBV18	TRBJ1-1	-	CASSYEEAEAFF	TGTGCCAGCTCTTACGAGGAGGCTGAAGCTTTCTTT
many	12	TRBV6-5	TRBJ1-1	-	CAVRGRYTEAFF	TGTGCCGTCAGGGGCCGATACACTGAAGCTTTCTTT
many	12	TRBV27	TRBJ1-6	-	CASMGGNSPLHF	TGTGCCAGCATGGGGGGAAATTCACCCCTCCACTTT
many	13	TRBV28	TRBJ2-1	TRBD2	CASSLRGGDEQFF	TGTGCCAGCAGTTTGCGGGGAGGGGATGAGCAGTTCTTC
-	12	TRBV20-1	TRBJ2-2	-	CSASGVTGELFF	TGCAGTGCTAGTGGGGTAACCGGGGAGCTGTTTTTT
many	16	TRBV6-1	TRBJ2-3	-	CASRGLALDYTDTQYF	TGTGCCAGCAGAGGTCTGGCCCTAGATTACACAGATACGCAGTATTTT
few	17	TRBV28	TRBJ1-3	-	CASSRSWGLSSGNTIYF	TGTGCCAGCAGTCGTTCATGGGGCCTGAGCTCTGGAAACACCATATATTTT
few	17	TRBV6-1	TRBJ1-5	TRBD1	CASSESITGGKNQPQHF	TGTGCCAGCAGTGAATCGATAACAGGGGGCAAAAATCAGCCCCAGCATTTT
-	13	TRBV7-7	TRBJ2-7	-	CASSLDSSYELYF	TGTGCTAGCAGCTTAGACAGCTCCTACGAGCTGTACTTC
few	14	TRBV7-9	TRBJ1-5	-	CASSQVGSNQPQHF	TGTGCCAGCAGCCAAGTGGGAAGCAATCAGCCCCAGCATTTT
many	16	TRBV7-9	TRBJ2-1	-	CASSFVSGLLGDEQFF	TGTGCCAGCAGCTTCGTTTCCGGCCTCTTAGGAGATGAGCAGTTCTTC
-	13	TRBV20-1	TRBJ2-1	-	CSATTRMYNEQFF	TGCAGTGCTACAACTCGGATGTACAATGAGCAGTTCTTC